This TCR beta chain was profiled in a study of blood T cell repertoires in COVID-19 (dated by TCRdb to the early 2020s). Regarding the study in general: The collaborator samples originated in the United States, Italy and Spain and spanned the acute and convalescent phases of COVID-19. The prospective study material was composed of cDNA or gDNA derived from T cells, B-cell-depleted T cells, or PBMCs. Subjects who had been exposed to COVID-19, were actively infected with it, or had recovered from it provided the deeply sampled blood TCRbeta repertoires that made up the dataset. The repertoires were released in a freely available public database meant as a resource for research on the immune response to SARS-CoV-2. Samples came from the ongoing ImmuneRACE study (first 160 participants) plus 1,254 subjects from 6 global collaborators. A de-identified subject ID, COVID-19 status, age in years and sex were almost always included in the sample metadata. Where available, HLA class I and class II types were taken from metadata supplied by the sample provider and were not determined by assay-based typing.

Broad study findings and their caveats: The quantity of clinical and demographic metadata differed by source and by participant and was supplied without curation.

As to this clone: It has no known antigen specificity. There are no base qualities to consult, and no much larger clone falls within one base.

TCRbeta CDR3 regions were amplified from genomic DNA by means of the immunoSEQ Assay, a bias-controlled multiplex PCR. As for the authors' bioinformatics: The number of nucleated cells in each sample was estimated by amplification of reference gene primers within the assay. Sequence reads were collapsed and filtered to measure the absolute abundance of every unique TCRbeta CDR3 rearrangement. For each sample, productive Simpson clonality was calculated as the square root of Simpson's diversity index over productive rearrangements. Here the immuneACCESS table is served through TCRdb, limited to in-frame sequences with V and J called. Missing clones are a known gap in these copies; in checked studies unresolved V genes cover under half, and the rest lacks a known reason. The D gene and trimming were derived from the DNA, and the V and J assignments and clone size from that table. The sample table contains 250,000 to 300,000 clones; only one count was recorded for 81% of them. The ten largest account for 2.5% to 3.5% of the sample.

Collaborating institutions collected whole blood in K2EDTA tubes following their own protocols. Collaborator samples were shipped for TCRbeta analysis as frozen whole blood, isolated PBMCs, or DNA extracted from either sample type. V and J are truncated by 0 bases and 4 bases respectively, leaving an intervening sequence of 6 bases. Reading from cysteine to phenylalanine, the CDR3 counts 14 amino acids. Here the CDR3 DNA is all that survives: 42 bases in frame from base 1. From the germline V gene (reference sequence), CDR1 is LGHDT and CDR2 is YNNKEL. The receptor was derived from an older woman with active or convalescent COVID-19. The specimen was peripheral blood. Recombination connected TRBV3-1 (or the pseudogene TRBV3-2) to TRBJ2-2; no D gene call is confident. The CDR3 protein is CASSQDRGTGELFF. In nucleotide form, the sequence is TGTGCCAGCAGCCAAGATCGCGGCACCGGGGAGCTGTTTTTT.